This T cell receptor beta chain is drawn from a study of cytomegalovirus exposure and HLA in healthy donors. About the research overall: Approximately 85 million unique TCRs from HLA-typed donors were held in an early data release. Study-level points and caveats: In a later analysis, CMV-associated beta chains were mostly HLA-associated, it appeared. Clonal expansion was found to be greater in HLA-associated TCR beta chains than in equally common others in a later analysis. Altogether, 150 to 200 TCR beta chains were recorded as cytomegalovirus-associated.

PCR was performed using 60 Vbeta and 13 Jbeta primers. Method: immunoSEQ multiplex PCR; TCRdb's copy keeps in-frame clones and lacks some. This sample yields some 150,000 clones, of which about 72% are seen a single time; 3.5% to 4.5% belongs to the top ten. This clone was observed a handful of times. The antigen is undetermined. CDR3 size: 15 residues. Germline lookup yields CDR1 MNHEY and CDR2 SVGAGI. V lost 6 bases and J 4 bases, leaving 15 bases between the germline ends. This clonotype was sampled from a man in his thirties or forties in good health and CMV-seropositive. This chain joins TRBV6-5 and TRBJ2-2; no reliable D call. The specimen sequenced was PBMCs. The CDR3, as DNA: TGTGCCAGCAGCAGAACAGTACAGTCCACCGGGGAGCTGTTTTTT. Protein sequence: CASSRTVQSTGELFF.